This TCR beta chain was captured in a study of CD8+CD57+ T cells in acquired aplastic anemia listed by TCRdb under 2018. A note on the overall study: On average, sorted CD4+ and CD8+ cells yielded 3 to 4 ug of extracted DNA, with a range of roughly 0.18 to 30 ug.

In this study, sorted CD4+ and CD8+ T cells from the blood of healthy subjects and of severe aplastic anemia patients had their TCR repertoires deep-sequenced. Ficoll-Paque density gradient centrifugation was used to isolate peripheral blood mononuclear cells. Before DNA extraction, CD4+ and CD8+ T cells were sorted with FACS or magnetic beads. Concerning this clonotype itself: The clone's antigen remains unknown. Sequence at one end of the junction differs from germline and may be a read error.

Study-wide findings and limitations: Patients and healthy controls showed no significant difference in CD8+ Simpson's diversity (P=0.060). Although 25 to 30 CD8+ CDR3 sequences were shared by patients and controls, these sequences appeared highly expressed in patients and within the immunodominant clones of patients.

Genomic DNA served as template for TCR beta VDJ combination and CDR3 sequence profiling. TCR repertoire sequencing was run on an Illumina HiSeq 2000. The source study handled its data this way. TRBV/TRBJ rearrangement plots, CDR3 size and DJ length profiles, and Simpson's diversity index were used to evaluate the repertoires. Whichever DNA sequence was most abundant in the deep sequencing data was defined as the immunodominant clone. CDR3 amino acid sequences were screened for sharing across subjects and were compared with published repertoires and the VDJdb database. TCRdb reprocessing: public reads trimmed at Q25 with fastp, clones called with MiXCR, in-frame beta chains kept. Each CDR3 protein appears once, grouped with its most common genes and DNA. TCRdb's processing, not the authors', yielded these V and J calls. Recorded for this sample are roughly 300,000 distinct CDR3 sequences; approximately 56% of them occurred a single time. The ten most abundant clones make up 7.5% to 9% of the sample.

The CDR3 runs 16 residues from the cysteine to the phenylalanine. Only the CDR3 part of the read is kept: 48 bases, read in frame from the first base. As encoded in the germline V gene, CDR1 is SGHRS while CDR2 is YFSETQ. The chain joins TRBV5-1 to TRBJ1-4; the D gene is perhaps TRBD1, from 6 matching bases. Material for sequencing was sorted CD4+, CD8+, or CD8+CD57+ T cells (not recorded which) from PBMCs. The sequence came from a human donor with severe aplastic anemia or a healthy control (not recorded which). The CDR3 loop reads CASSFGGTTTSEKLFF. The DNA sequence is TGCGCCAGCAGCTTTGGCGGGACAACAACTAGTGAAAAACTGTTTTTT.